This T cell receptor beta chain was recorded in a study of response to subunit inactivated influenza vaccine. Broader study findings: Authors suggested that a seasonal influenza vaccination recruits few new T cells each time.

Trimming removed 0 bases at V and 9 bases at J, with 11 bases between. This CDR3 comprises 13 residues. Per germline, CDR1 KGHDR and CDR2 SFDVKD. In the case of this clonotype: Its antigen is undetermined.

Via MiXCR, TCRdb re-called the RT-PCR reads, giving one row per CDR3 protein. The table shows 650,000 to 800,000 distinct CDR3 sequences, with about 14% occurring only once. J is TRBJ2-7 and V is TRBV24-1; D remains unclear. This specimen consisted of PBMCs from blood, obtained roughly 15 days before vaccination. The receptor was derived from a man aged 50 or older who received an inactivated influenza vaccine. In DNA, the CDR3 is TGTGCCACCAGTGATTTGGGCTCGACCGCGCAGTACTTC. Protein: CATSDLGSTAQYF.